This T cell receptor (beta chain) was identified during a study of blood T cell repertoires in COVID-19. The table came from immunoSEQ multiplex PCR; TCRdb's copy has only in-frame clones and leaves some out. The sample consists of under 300,000 clones, about 81% of them appearing once. The CDR3 extends over 15 amino acids. V shed 4 bases and J 8 bases; nucleotides not matched to a gene: 8. CDR1 is SGHRS and CDR2 is YFSETQ in the germline V gene. What was sequenced was peripheral blood. The V call is TRBV5-1, the J call TRBJ1-4; 10 nucleotides align to TRBD1. The receptor's source is a woman in her fifties or sixties with active or convalescent COVID-19. DNA for the CDR3: TGCGCCAGCAGCACAGGGACAGGGGATGGGGAAAAACTGTTTTTT. Translated: CASSTGTGDGEKLFF.